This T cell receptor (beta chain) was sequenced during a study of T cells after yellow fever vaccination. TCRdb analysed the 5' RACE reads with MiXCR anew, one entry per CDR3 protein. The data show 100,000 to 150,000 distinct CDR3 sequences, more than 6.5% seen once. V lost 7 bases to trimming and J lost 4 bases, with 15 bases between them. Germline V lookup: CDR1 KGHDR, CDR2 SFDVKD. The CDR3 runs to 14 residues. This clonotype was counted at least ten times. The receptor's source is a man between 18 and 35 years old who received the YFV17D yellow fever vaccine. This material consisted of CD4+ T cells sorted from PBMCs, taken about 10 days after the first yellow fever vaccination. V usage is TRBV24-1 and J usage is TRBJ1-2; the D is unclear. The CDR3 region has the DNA TGTGCCACCAGCGATACGGACTCGTCCTATGGCTACACCTTC. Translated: CATSDTDSSYGYTF.